The 27 T cell receptor beta chains given below trace back to one sample, sequenced in a study of cytomegalovirus exposure and HLA in healthy donors. The PCR employed 60 Vbeta primers together with 13 Jbeta primers. Some clones are missing from TCRdb's copy, which holds only in-frame ones; the method was immunoSEQ multiplex PCR. Of approximately 210,000 clones detected, 70% to 80% appear once; the ten largest clones hold approximately 2%. The sequenced material came from PBMCs. Every receptor here comes from a woman in her thirties in good health and CMV-seropositive.

The chain joins TRBV21-1 to TRBJ2-3; the D call TRBD2 from the table was never checked on the DNA. TRBV21-1 counts as a pseudogene. This CDR3 has 18 amino acids. CDR3 protein: CASSPRLRLAESTDTQYF. The CDR3 nucleotides read TGTGCCAGCAGCCCGCGGCTGAGGCTAGCGGAGAGCACAGATACGCAGTATTTT.

V gene TRBV4-1 combines with J gene TRBJ2-7, with 7 positions matching TRBD1. The CDR3 is 13 residues long. Looked up from germline, CDR1 is MGHRA and CDR2 is YSYEKL. J lost 4 bases, V lost 4 bases, and 4 bases had no gene match. In DNA, the CDR3 is TGCGCCAGCAGCCGGGACAGTGCTTACGAGCAGTACTTC. Translated: CASSRDSAYEQYF.

The V and J genes are TRBV6-5 and TRBJ1-1, with 7 bases fitting TRBD1. V lost 6 bases to trimming and J lost 2 bases; unmatched junction nucleotides: 3. The CDR3 is 13 residues long. CDR1 and CDR2 from the germline V gene are MNHEY and SVGAGI. As DNA, the CDR3 is TGTGCCAGCAGGGGACAGATAAACACTGAAGCTTTCTTT. Its translation is CASRGQINTEAFF.

V and J are TRBV5-4 and TRBJ1-2; a possible D gene is TRBD1 (5 bases). Trimming removed 6 bases from V and 7 bases from J, with 19 bases in between. Germline V lookup: CDR1 SGHNT, CDR2 YYREEE (reference sequence). The CDR3 has 14 amino acids. For the CDR3, the DNA is TGTGCCAGCAACCATCGGGGGGTCGCCCTTGGCTACACCTTC. Translation: CASNHRGVALGYTF.

The chain has TRBV5-4 and TRBJ1-2, with 8 positions matching TRBD1. The CDR3 is 14 residues long. Germline values: CDR1 SGHNT, CDR2 YYREEE (reference sequence). V lost 5 bases, J lost 8 bases, and 11 bases stayed unmatched. The CDR3 reads CASSQQQGAIGYTF. CDR3 DNA: TGTGCCAGCAGTCAGCAGCAGGGGGCTATCGGCTACACCTTC. Full variable domain (outside the CDR3, taken from reference TRBV5-4 and TRBJ1-2): ETGVTQSPTHLIKTRGQQVTLRCSSQSGHNTVSWYQQALGQGPQFIFQYYREEENGRGNFPPRFSGLQFPNYSSELNVNALELDDSALYLCASSQQQGAIGYTFGSGTRLTVV.

The chain combines TRBV6-1 with TRBJ1-6; D perhaps matches TRBD1 (5 bases). CDR1 is MNHNS, CDR2 SASEGT, per germline. The germline V and J ends were trimmed by 1 base and 3 bases, with 7 bases remaining between them. The CDR3 runs to 15 residues. The CDR3 region is CASSEGQSYNSPLHF. CDR3 nucleotides: TGTGCCAGCAGTGAAGGACAGAGCTATAATTCACCCCTCCACTTT.

The rearrangement links TRBV9 to TRBJ1-2, with 7 bases matching TRBD1. Germline CDR1 reads SGDLS; CDR2 reads YYNGEE. The CDR3 extends over 15 amino acids. With V trimmed by 4 bases and J by 5 bases, 11 bases remained unmatched. The chain's CDR3 is CASSYDPGQTYGYTF. CDR3 nucleotide sequence: TGTGCCAGCAGCTACGACCCGGGACAGACTTATGGCTACACCTTC.

CDR3: CASSIAVGQGNSPLHF. The CDR3 DNA sequence: TGTGCCAGTAGTATAGCAGTAGGACAGGGGAATTCACCCCTCCACTTT. The chain has TRBV19 and TRBJ1-6; the match to TRBD1 covers 9 bases. Germline trimming cut 1 base from V and 7 bases from J; bases unmatched to any gene: 5. The CDR3 runs to 16 residues. The V gene's germline CDR1 is LNHDA and CDR2 SQIVND (reference sequence).

V and J are TRBV28 and TRBJ1-2, with D possibly TRBD1 on 5 matching bases. The CDR3 is made up of 13 amino acids. V was shortened by 5 bases and J by 4 bases, with 11 bases between the two germline ends. Germline CDR1 reads MDHEN; CDR2 reads SYDVKM. Here the CDR3 reads CASSESDSYGYTF. CDR3 in DNA: TGTGCCAGCAGTGAGAGCGACAGCTATGGCTACACCTTC.

V is TRBV2 and J is TRBJ1-2; D unresolved. The CDR3 is made up of 14 amino acids. With 2 bases removed from V and 0 bases from J, the gap between germline ends came to 7 bases. Germline V gene data show CDR1 as SNHLY and CDR2 as FYNNEI. DNA for the CDR3: TGTGCCAGCAGTGAATCCAGTGCTAACTATGGCTACACCTTC. It specifies CASSESSANYGYTF.

This clone was seen a single time. The rearrangement links TRBV15 to TRBJ2-1, with D possibly TRBD2 on 5 matching bases. The CDR3 runs to 13 residues. From germline, CDR1 is LNHNV and CDR2 YYDKDF (reference sequence). Between the trimmed V and J ends, which lost 3 bases and 4 bases, there was a span of 7 bases. CDR3 coding DNA: TGTGCCACCAGCAGCGACTATTACAATGAGCAGTTCTTC. Protein product: CATSSDYYNEQFF.

This sequence joins TRBV7-3 and TRBJ2-5; 7 bases fit TRBD1. This CDR3 is 16 amino acids long. V lost 2 bases, J lost 5 bases, and 11 bases stayed unmatched. Per germline, CDR1 SGHTA and CDR2 FQGTGA. The CDR3 here is CASSLQLTGSVETQYF. The CDR3 DNA reads as TGTGCCAGCAGCTTACAACTGACAGGGTCGGTGGAGACCCAGTACTTC. The full variable domain, rest sourced from reference TRBV7-3 and TRBJ2-5, is GAGVSQTPSNKVTEKGKYVELRCDPISGHTALYWYRQSLGQGPEFLIYFQGTGAADDSGLPNDRFFAVRPEGSVSTLKIQRTERGDSAVYLCASSLQLTGSVETQYFGPGTRLLVL.

V and J are TRBV30 and TRBJ2-5; D might be TRBD1 (6 bases). The CDR3 has 13 residues. Germline V gives CDR1 GTSNPN, CDR2 SVGIG (reference sequence). The germline V and J ends were trimmed by 4 bases and 5 bases, with 14 bases remaining between them. The CDR3 DNA is TGTGCCTGGACGGCAGGGGTCGGGGAGACCCAGTACTTC. Protein product: CAWTAGVGETQYF.

This clone was detected a few times. The chain links TRBV11-3 to TRBJ2-5, with TRBD2 matching over 9 bases. This CDR3 region has 15 residues. The germline CDR1 and CDR2 sequences are SGHNT and YENEEA. V shed 5 bases and J 4 bases; nucleotides not matched to a gene: 8. CDR3 amino acids: CASSPSGGRGETQYF. The CDR3 DNA follows: TGTGCCAGCAGCCCAAGCGGGGGGCGGGGAGAGACCCAGTACTTC.

The chain employs TRBV6-1 and TRBJ1-3; D gene uncertain. The CDR3 totals 16 residues. CDR1 and CDR2 (germline): MNHNS, SASEGT. The V gene lost 2 bases and the J gene lost 4 bases, with 15 bases spanning the gap. The CDR3 region has the DNA TGTGCCAGCAGTGAAAAACTTTCCGAAAGAGGAAACACCATATATTTT. Encoded protein: CASSEKLSERGNTIYF.

The V gene is TRBV27, the J gene TRBJ1-5; D remains unclear. Deletions cut 5 bases from V and 0 bases from J, with 14 bases between. The germline CDR1 and CDR2 sequences are MNHEY and SMNVEV (reference sequence). The CDR3 runs 16 residues. CDR3 residues: CASSPYTDYSNQPQHF. CDR3 DNA: TGTGCCAGCAGTCCTTATACCGACTATAGCAATCAGCCCCAGCATTTT.

This sequence joins TRBV19 and TRBJ1-5; 9 positions agree with TRBD1. This CDR3 is built from 16 residues. Trimming at V came to 4 bases and at J to 2 bases, leaving 6 bases not matched to a gene. Germline loops: CDR1 LNHDA, CDR2 SQIVND (reference sequence). The chain's CDR3 is CASSTLRTGGNQPQHF. As DNA, the CDR3 is TGTGCCAGTAGTACCCTTCGGACAGGGGGCAATCAGCCCCAGCATTTT. Combining the CDR3 with reference TRBV19 and TRBJ1-5 gives the whole variable domain DGGITQSPKYLFRKEGQNVTLSCEQNLNHDAMYWYRQDPGQGLRLIYYSQIVNDFQKGDIAEGYSVSREKKESFPLTVTSAQKNPTAFYLCASSTLRTGGNQPQHFGDGTRLSIL.

The chain is built from TRBV5-5 and TRBJ1-5; D is uncertain. V was clipped by 3 bases and J by 4 bases, with 8 bases between them. CDR1 and CDR2 from the germline V gene are SGHKS and YYEKEE (reference sequence). The CDR3 is 13 residues long. CDR3 protein: CASSYTVNQPQHF. The CDR3 DNA sequence: TGTGCCAGCAGCTACACAGTTAATCAGCCCCAGCATTTT.

As to this clone: Other DNA sequences in this sample translate to the same CDR3. The chain recombines TRBV19 with TRBJ1-2; D might be TRBD1 (6 bases). V lost 1 base to trimming and J lost 5 bases, with 8 bases between them. Germline V lookup: CDR1 LNHDA, CDR2 SQIVND (reference sequence). This CDR3 spans 13 amino acids. The CDR3 bases are TGTGCCAGTAGTATAGGGACAGATTATGGCTACACCTTC. Amino acid sequence: CASSIGTDYGYTF.

The chain has TRBV7-9 and TRBJ2-1; 14 bases map to TRBD2. J lost 5 bases, V lost 7 bases, and 7 bases had no gene match. The germline gives CDR1 SEHNR, CDR2 FQNEAQ (reference sequence). The CDR3 sequence is 16 residues long. The CDR3 here is CASIDGLAGGHNEQFF. Here the CDR3 DNA reads TGTGCCAGCATCGACGGACTAGCGGGGGGTCACAATGAGCAGTTCTTC. The whole variable domain, filled in from reference TRBV7-9 and TRBJ2-1, reads DTGVSQNPRHKITKRGQNVTFRCDPISEHNRLYWYRQTLGQGPEFLTYFQNEAQLEKSRLLSDRFSAERPKGSFSTLEIQRTEQGDSAMYLCASIDGLAGGHNEQFFGPGTRLTVL.

This chain connects TRBV9 to TRBJ2-1, with 8 bases aligning to TRBD2. The CDR3 runs to 15 residues. The germline V gene encodes CDR1 SGDLS and CDR2 YYNGEE. J gave up 8 bases and V 3 bases, and 10 bases lay outside the gene matches. Here the CDR3 DNA reads TGTGCCAGCAGCGCCTTAACGGGAGGGCCCTATGAGCAGTTCTTC. It encodes CASSALTGGPYEQFF.

The V gene is TRBV5-1, the J gene TRBJ2-7, with TRBD2 matching 8 bases. Trimming removed 6 bases from V and 0 bases from J; junction bases left unmatched: 8. Germline V CDR1 and CDR2: SGHRS, YFSETQ. CDR3 length: 15 amino acids. As DNA, the CDR3 is TGCGCCAGCAATTGGTTAGCGGGGAGCTCCTACGAGCAGTACTTC. Translating gives CASNWLAGSSYEQYF.

This chain's CDR3 is CATSSTLSGVVGQPQHF. CDR3 bases: TGTGCCACCAGCAGTACTCTTTCGGGGGTGGTAGGTCAGCCCCAGCATTTT. This rearrangement joins TRBV15 to TRBJ1-5, with D perhaps matching TRBD1 (5 bases). Trimming removed 3 bases from V and 6 bases from J, with 21 bases in between. The germline V gene has CDR1 LNHNV and CDR2 YYDKDF (reference sequence). There are 17 residues in the CDR3.

This chain connects TRBV5-1 to TRBJ2-1; 11 bases fit TRBD2. The CDR3 sequence is 18 residues long. J gave up 6 bases and V 4 bases, and 15 bases lay outside the gene matches. Germline V gene lookup returns CDR1 SGHRS and CDR2 YFSETQ. For the CDR3, the DNA is TGCGCCAGCAGCGCAGGGACTAGCGGATATCAGTCCGGCAATGAGCAGTTCTTC. Translating gives CASSAGTSGYQSGNEQFF.

The chain uses TRBV29-1 and TRBJ2-1; D is unresolved. CDR3 size: 10 residues. V lost 7 bases to trimming and J lost 4 bases, with 5 bases between them. Germline V lookup: CDR1 SQVTM, CDR2 ANQGSEA. CDR3 region: CSATYNEQFF. Here the CDR3 DNA reads TGCAGCGCTACGTACAATGAGCAGTTCTTC.

This rearrangement joins TRBV10-3 to TRBJ1-6; D uncertain. Per the germline V gene, CDR1 is ENHRY and CDR2 is SYGVKD. Trimming took 6 bases from V and 0 from J, leaving 6 bases between them. The CDR3 has 14 residues. This CDR3 is CAIRRDSYNSPLHF. CDR3 nucleotide sequence: TGTGCCATCAGGAGGGACTCCTATAATTCACCCCTCCACTTT.

The V and J genes are TRBV7-9 and TRBJ2-2; weak D call: TRBD2 (5 bases). V was pared by 5 bases and J by 5 bases, with 15 bases between. The length of the CDR3 is 15 residues. Germline CDR1 reads SEHNR; CDR2 reads FQNEAQ (reference sequence). CDR3 loop: CASSQRTDYTGELFF. As DNA, the CDR3 is TGTGCCAGCAGCCAAAGGACTGACTATACCGGGGAGCTGTTTTTT.